This TCR beta chain comes out of a study of T cells in tuberculosis. Sequencing was performed with immunoSEQ multiplex PCR; in TCRdb, only in-frame clones are kept and a portion is missing. The table shows over 30,000 clones, with 85% to 95% occurring only once. Germline V gene sequence: CDR1 MNHNS, CDR2 SASEGT. CDR3 size: 19 residues. The V end was cut by 0 bases, the J end by 9 bases, with 27 bases between. What was sequenced was PBMCs. V gene TRBV6-1 combines with J gene TRBJ2-1; TRBD2 is a possible D gene (5 bases). The TCR comes from a donor under 30 with latent tuberculosis or without tuberculosis infection. Some clones in this sample may be carry-over from other donors' samples. The CDR3 DNA sequence: TGTGCCAGCAGTGAAGCGGAGGCCTACAAAATCCGAATTTCGGGTGAGCAGTTCTTC. This encodes CASSEAEAYKIRISGEQFF.